The clone carrying this T cell receptor beta chain was seen a few times. Method: immunoSEQ multiplex PCR; TCRdb's copy keeps in-frame clones and lacks some. The sample consists of about 86,000 clones, roughly 82% of them appearing once. Trimming took 3 bases from V and 8 from J; bases not matched to a gene: 7. The CDR3 is made up of 13 amino acids. Germline V gene lookup returns CDR1 SGHRS and CDR2 YFSETQ. The data are from a study of blood T cell repertoires in COVID-19. On the study more broadly: Nucleic acid was either cDNA or gDNA, and it came from T cells, B-cell-depleted T cells, or PBMCs.

The sequenced sample was peripheral blood. The receptor was derived from a woman older than 75 with acute or convalescent COVID-19. The V and J genes are TRBV5-1 and TRBJ1-2; TRBD1 agrees at 7 bases. CDR3 amino acids: CASSSLTGPGYTF. The DNA of the CDR3 is TGCGCCAGCAGCTCCCTGACAGGGCCCGGCTACACCTTC.